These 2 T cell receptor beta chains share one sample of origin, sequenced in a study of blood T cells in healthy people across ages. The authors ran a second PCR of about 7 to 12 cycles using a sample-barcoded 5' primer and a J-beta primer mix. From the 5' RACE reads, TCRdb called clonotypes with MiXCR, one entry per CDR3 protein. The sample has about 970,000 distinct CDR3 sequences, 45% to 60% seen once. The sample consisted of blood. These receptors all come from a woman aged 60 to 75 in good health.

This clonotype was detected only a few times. In nucleotides, the CDR3 is TGCAGTGCTGAGGGACAGAGCAATGAGCAGTTCTTC. Translation: CSAEGQSNEQFF. The J gene is TRBJ2-1, the V gene TRBV20-1, with 7 nucleotides matching TRBD1. CDR1 DFQATT and CDR2 SNEGSKA come from the germline V gene (reference sequence). V was clipped by 5 bases and J by 6 bases; unmatched bases: 4. This CDR3 has 12 residues.

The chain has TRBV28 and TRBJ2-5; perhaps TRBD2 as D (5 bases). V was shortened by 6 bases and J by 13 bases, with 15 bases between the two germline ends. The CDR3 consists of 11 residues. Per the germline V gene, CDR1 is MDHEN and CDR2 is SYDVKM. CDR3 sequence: CASSADRGVYF. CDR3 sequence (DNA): TGTGCCAGCAGCGCCGACCGGGGAGTGTACTTC.